This T cell receptor (beta chain) is from a study of T cells after yellow fever vaccination. Study in general: Fractions with few cells were prepared using SMART-Seq v4 Ultra Low Input.

CDR1 and CDR2 from the germline V gene are SGHTA and FQGNSA. V was clipped by 2 bases and J by 4 bases; unmatched bases: 9. The CDR3 loop spans 16 amino acids. 5'RACE template switching added a universal primer site and UMIs to TCR cDNA. TCRdb processed the 5' RACE reads anew with MiXCR; each CDR3 protein has one entry. Of 120,000 to 150,000 distinct CDR3 sequences listed, about 8% are singletons. Overall study findings and caveats: The study noted that FACS-sorted repertoires could contain abundant clonotypes contaminating from the bulk population. Relatively few clonotypes were ones that appeared in both CD4 and CD8 compartments.

The sample holds a few counts of this clonotype. Its antigen remains unidentified. The sequenced sample was CD4+ T cells sorted from PBMCs, obtained 5 days after the yellow fever booster vaccination. The source is a man aged 25-40 years who received the YFV17D yellow fever vaccine. The chain combines TRBV7-2 with TRBJ2-3, with 7 nucleotides matching TRBD2. This CDR3 is CASSLWGAGVSDTQYF. The DNA of the CDR3 is TGTGCCAGCAGCTTATGGGGCGCGGGAGTCTCAGATACGCAGTATTTT.